Below, one TCR beta chain is given with its context. The antigen is not known. The germline V and J ends were trimmed by 4 bases and 4 bases, with 20 bases remaining between them. The germline V gene encodes CDR1 SGDLS and CDR2 YYNGEE. This CDR3 spans 17 amino acids. This entry belongs to a study of a mutant IDH1 vaccine in newly diagnosed glioma. Regarding time point: week 35, safety follow-up. In every dose of vaccine, 300 ug of mutant IDH1 20-mer peptide was given alongside topical imiquimod. Sequencing was performed with immunoSEQ multiplex PCR; in TCRdb, only in-frame clones are kept and a portion is missing. The sample contains about 50,000 clones, roughly 92% of which appear only once.

The sequencing here drew on PBMCs, taken from a glioma patient whose treatment included an IDH1 peptide vaccine. The clonotype originates from a man aged 50-60 years with glioma. The V gene is TRBV9, the J gene TRBJ2-2, with D possibly matching TRBD2 (5 bases). The CDR3 coding sequence is TGTGCCAGCAGCACCCATCCGACCCCGGGGAGCACCGGGGAGCTGTTTTTT. It codes for CASSTHPTPGSTGELFF.